This T cell receptor (beta chain) was captured in a study of blood T cell repertoires in COVID-19. The protocol was immunoSEQ multiplex PCR, while the TCRdb copy is restricted to in-frame clones and leaves out a portion. The sample lists 100,000 or so clones, more than 80% occurring once. The junction had 8 bases not matched to a gene; V was cut back by 4 bases and J by 6 bases. CDR1 and CDR2 from the germline V gene are LGHDT and YNNKEL (reference sequence). The length of the CDR3 is 16 residues. The TCR was taken from a human donor in a cohort sampled during active COVID-19. The chain has TRBV3-1 (or the pseudogene TRBV3-2) and TRBJ2-1; TRBD2 agrees at 11 bases. Sequencing was carried out using peripheral blood. The CDR3 protein is CASSPGRLAGTNEQFF. In DNA form, the CDR3 reads TGTGCCAGCAGCCCAGGGCGACTAGCGGGAACCAATGAGCAGTTCTTC.